The TCR beta chain under discussion was sequenced for a study of OX40 agonist ivuxolimab in advanced cancers. The CDR3 sequence is 18 residues long. Looked up from germline, CDR1 is SGHAT and CDR2 is FQDESV (reference sequence). The ends lost 4 bases at V and 6 bases at J; junction bases unmatched: 17. Here immunoSEQ multiplex PCR was the method, and the copy in TCRdb shows in-frame clones only, minus some. Of about 71,000 clones listed, about 86% were seen once; the top ten hold 1.1%. Sequencing was performed on CD4+ or CD8+ T cells sorted from blood, taken in a trial of the OX40 agonist ivuxolimab. The chain couples TRBV11-1 to TRBJ2-3, with 9 nucleotides matching TRBD2. This receptor was taken from an adult with an advanced solid tumor such as melanoma, head and neck, liver or kidney cancer. The CDR3 loop is CASSSTPWTSAQRDTQYF. In nucleotides, the CDR3 is TGTGCCAGCAGCTCAACACCCTGGACTAGCGCTCAAAGGGATACGCAGTATTTT. Using reference TRBV11-1 and TRBJ2-3 for the parts outside the CDR3, the full variable domain is EAEVAQSPRYKITEKSQAVAFWCDPISGHATLYWYRQILGQGPELLVQFQDESVVDDSQLPKDRFSAERLKGVDSTLKIQPAELGDSAMYLCASSSTPWTSAQRDTQYFGPGTRLTVL.